This T cell receptor (beta chain) stems from a study of blood T cell repertoires in COVID-19. Study-wide context: Sites in the United States, Italy and Spain provided acute and convalescent COVID-19 samples. The cDNA or gDNA used as material had been derived from T cells, B-cell-depleted T cells, or PBMCs.

Using immunoSEQ multiplex PCR, the repertoire was profiled, and TCRdb retains in-frame clones only, with some absent. The sample holds 200,000 to 300,000 clones, roughly four fifths seen once. Categorization into cohorts depended on clinical history that participants reported. All exposed participants met a person with COVID-19 within 2 weeks before entering the study. Trimming cost V 5 bases and J 8 bases; bases outside gene matches: 7. The germline V gene has CDR1 MNHEY and CDR2 SMNVEV (reference sequence). The CDR3 runs to 14 residues. Material for sequencing was PBMCs or T cells enriched from blood (not recorded which). The clonotype was recovered from a woman between 40 and 55 years old who had been exposed to COVID-19. V is TRBV27 and J is TRBJ2-2; 8 bases agree with TRBD1. This CDR3 is CASSQDRGSGELFF. The CDR3 nucleotides read TGTGCCAGCAGTCAAGACAGGGGATCGGGGGAGCTGTTTTTT.